This TCR beta chain was retrieved from a study of identical twins. This clonotype has ten or more counts. Among all donors, each was a healthy Caucasian. Unique molecular identifiers were present on the cDNA, which also gained a universal primer site by template switching. TCRdb called the 5' RACE reads again in MiXCR, with one record for every CDR3 protein. The sample consists of around 100,000 distinct CDR3 sequences, about 6.1% of them appearing once. The J segment lost 6 bases and the V segment lost 7 bases, leaving 8 bases of the junction unmatched. This CDR3 has 12 amino acids. Germline values: CDR1 DFQATT, CDR2 SNEGSKA (reference sequence).

The V and J genes are TRBV20-1 and TRBJ2-7, with 8 bases identical to TRBD1. Sequenced: memory T cells sorted from blood. The sequence derives from a woman aged 50 to 65 in good health. CDR3 nucleotide sequence: TGCAGTGTTTCGACAGGGGCCCTCGAGCAGTACTTC. Translating it yields CSVSTGALEQYF.